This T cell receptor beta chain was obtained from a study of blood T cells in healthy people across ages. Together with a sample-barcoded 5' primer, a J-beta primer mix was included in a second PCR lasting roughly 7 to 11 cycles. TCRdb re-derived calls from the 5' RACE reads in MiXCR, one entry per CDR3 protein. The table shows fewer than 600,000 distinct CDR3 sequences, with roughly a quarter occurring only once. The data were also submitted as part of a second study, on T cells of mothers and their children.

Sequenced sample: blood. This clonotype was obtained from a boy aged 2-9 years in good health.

CDR3 coding DNA: TGTGCCAGCAGTGTAAACAGAAACAATGAGCAGTTCTTC. This gives the protein CASSVNRNNEQFF. The J gene is TRBJ2-5, the V gene TRBV2; no firm D call. The DNA end is a closer match to TRBJ2-1, so the J assignment may be wrong. This CDR3 is 13 amino acids long. Per the germline V gene, CDR1 is SNHLY and CDR2 is FYNNEI.